A few counts support the clone carrying this TCR beta chain. Antigen unknown. Inclusion characteristics of ophthalmopathy patients comprised a Clinical Activity Score of at least 3, a NOSPECS grade of at least 4, and duration under 3 months. The sample comes from a study of T cells in Graves' hyperthyroidism and ophthalmopathy. Whole-study context: Peripheral blood was acquired at first diagnosis, ahead of any therapy whatsoever. The study, taken as a whole, reports: In blood, most of the thyroid clonotypes expanded above 0.001 were also present. By a 13 V-J model, ophthalmopathy was set apart from stable hyperthyroidism.

Amplified regions were TCR beta CDR3 sequences from RNA transcripts. TCR CDR3 regions were first amplified by RT-PCR with HTBI primers. TCRdb re-derived calls from the multiplex PCR reads in MiXCR, one entry per CDR3 protein. The data contain fewer than 350,000 distinct CDR3 sequences, approximately 18% of them seen just once; the ten biggest clones take up less than 45%. This TCR came from a man aged 50-59 years with Graves' ophthalmopathy. Sequencing used blood.

The CDR3 spells CACESYNEQFF. In DNA, the CDR3 is TGTGCCTGCGAATCCTACAATGAGCAGTTCTTC. This chain links TRBV30 with TRBJ2-1; D gene uncertain. The V end lost 6 bases, the J end lost 1 base, and 4 bases lay between the germline ends. Germline V gives CDR1 GTSNPN, CDR2 SVGIG (reference sequence). This CDR3 is 11 amino acids long.